The clone carrying this T cell receptor (beta chain) has ten or more counts. The antigen remains undetermined. Germline V gene lookup returns CDR1 SGHTA and CDR2 FQGNSA. The V and J ends lost 6 bases and 6 bases, in that order; junction bases with no gene match: 3. This CDR3 comprises 12 residues. The data were obtained in a study of T cells in Graves' hyperthyroidism and ophthalmopathy. Whole-study results and caveats: A median about 6.2 months before onset, the model predicted ophthalmopathy. Peripheral blood also featured most of the thyroid clonotypes expanded above 0.001.

The investigators amplified TCR beta CDR3 regions from RNA transcripts. The study used the HTBI primer set for a first-round RT-PCR of the TCR CDR3. Each CDR3 protein gets one entry after TCRdb re-called the multiplex PCR reads with MiXCR. The top ten clones hold roughly 8.2% of a sample with about 560,000 distinct CDR3 sequences, about half of them seen once. This chain joins TRBV7-2 and TRBJ1-1; 8 positions match TRBD1. Sequencing was done on a sample of peripheral blood or thyroid tissue (not recorded which). The sequence derives from a woman between 18 and 30 years old with Graves' hyperthyroidism. The CDR3 sequence is CASSQQGAEAFF. DNA of the CDR3: TGTGCCAGCAGTCAACAGGGGGCTGAAGCTTTCTTT.